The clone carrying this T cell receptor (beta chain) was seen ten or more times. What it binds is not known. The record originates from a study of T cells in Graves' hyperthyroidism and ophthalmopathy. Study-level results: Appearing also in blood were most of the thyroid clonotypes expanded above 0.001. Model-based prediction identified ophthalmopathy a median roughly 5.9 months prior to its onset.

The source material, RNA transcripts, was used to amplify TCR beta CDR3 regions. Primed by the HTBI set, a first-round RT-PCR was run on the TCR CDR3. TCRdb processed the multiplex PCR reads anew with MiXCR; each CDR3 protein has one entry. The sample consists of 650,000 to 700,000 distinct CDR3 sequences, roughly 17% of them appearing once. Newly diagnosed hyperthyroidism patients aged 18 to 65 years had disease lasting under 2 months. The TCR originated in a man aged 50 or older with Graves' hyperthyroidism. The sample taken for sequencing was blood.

In DNA form, the CDR3 reads TGTGCCAGCAGCTTAGGGAGGGGGCAGGATGAGCAGTTCTTC. Translation: CASSLGRGQDEQFF. The chain carries TRBV7-9 and TRBJ2-1; TRBD1 might be the D (7 bases). CDR1 is SEHNR and CDR2 is FQNEAQ in the germline V gene (reference sequence). Trimming shortened V by 1 base and J by 8 bases, and 12 bases separated the two germline ends. The CDR3 extends over 14 amino acids.